The rows below give T cell receptor beta chains drawn from one sample of a study of control samples from healthy donors and cancer patients. The method was immunoSEQ multiplex PCR; TCRdb's version includes in-frame clones alone and lacks a portion of them. The table has 140,000 to 150,000 clones, 90% to 95% seen once. The source material was blood. The origin of the receptors is a man between 18 and 35 years old in good health. Both conserved end residues are part of each CDR3. Clone size is stated in some rows and not others, as once, few, many or a class when expanded.

18,TRBJ2-1,-,TRBV7-9,CASTFRASRNWDFNEQFF
12,TRBJ1-1,-,TRBV19,CASSIFTSEAFF
13,TRBJ2-1,-,TRBV28,CASKEPASNEQFF
13,TRBJ1-2,-,TRBV29-1,CSVGTGTIYGYTF
11,TRBJ2-7,-,TRBV5-1,CASSFNYEQYF
15,TRBJ2-3,-,TRBV3-1/TRBV3-2,CASSQEAGGPDTQYF
13,TRBJ1-1,-,TRBV7-9,CASSFGRNTEAFF
13,TRBJ1-2,-,TRBV27,CASSPGQMMGYTF
12,TRBJ1-2,-,TRBV5-6,CASSPGQGAYTF
13,TRBJ2-7,-,TRBV11-3,CASSSTASYEQYF
17,TRBJ2-4,-,TRBV6-2/TRBV6-3,CASSYSLVGIAKNIQYF
15,TRBJ1-3,-,TRBV27,CASRGTGYSGNTIYF
12,TRBJ2-2,-,TRBV6-5,CASSQGTGELFF
15,TRBJ1-1,-,TRBV3-1/TRBV3-2,CASSQGARGHTEAFF
15,TRBJ2-1,-,TRBV6-2/TRBV6-3,CASSSGRSSINEQFF
13,TRBJ2-3,-,TRBV18,CASSGPGTDTQYF
15,TRBJ2-1,-,TRBV19,CASSLPRERNNEQFF
13,TRBJ1-5,-,TRBV14,CASSQASNQPQHF
15,TRBJ1-4,-,TRBV9,CASSVGGSPNEKLFF
12,TRBJ2-7,-,TRBV30,CAWSVLTYEQYF
16,TRBJ2-3,few,TRBV3-1/TRBV3-2,CASSHALGYSTDTQYF
13,TRBJ2-7,-,TRBV12-3/TRBV12-4,CASSFEQSYEQYF
13,TRBJ2-1,-,TRBV6-5,CASSYRGGDEQFF
16,TRBJ2-3,-,TRBV24-1,CATSDSQGTNLDTQYF
14,TRBJ2-7,-,TRBV5-6,CASSLPRLRYEQYF
13,TRBJ2-5,-,TRBV28,CASSLFEERSFYF
15,TRBJ2-2,once,TRBV10-3,CAITASGRLSGELFF
15,TRBJ1-5,-,TRBV5-6,CASSLWGELDQPQHF
15,TRBJ1-4,-,TRBV6-5,CASSFKGQGNEKLFF
14,TRBJ2-2,-,TRBV6-5,CASSSQPNTGELFF
13,TRBJ2-1,-,TRBV28,CASSPVPVSEQFF
14,TRBJ2-5,-,TRBV9,CASSITGGVETQYF
12,TRBJ2-1,-,TRBV19,CASSMGGTEQFF
17,TRBJ1-5,once,TRBV10-2,CASSESPVQKVNQPQHF
14,TRBJ2-1,-,TRBV19,CASSIDPSNAEQFF
15,TRBJ2-4,-,TRBV11-3,CASLRSRGRGDIQYF
15,TRBJ1-1,-,TRBV28,CASSLQVWRAKEAFF
15,TRBJ1-4,-,TRBV4-1,CASSQAGAGPEKLFF
12,TRBJ1-1,once,TRBV7-2,CASSLSRTEAFF
13,TRBJ2-2,-,TRBV12-3/TRBV12-4,CASSLRGIGELFF
16,TRBJ2-2,-,TRBV11-1,CASSQLAGGHTGELFF
15,TRBJ1-2,few,TRBV6-5,CASSYMDSASYGYTF
15,TRBJ2-7,-,TRBV19,CASSIRDGARREQYF
14,TRBJ1-5,-,TRBV27,CASKKGTAGQPQHF
14,TRBJ1-5,few,TRBV7-2,CASSKQESQQPQHF
14,TRBJ1-5,-,TRBV7-8,CASSLATSNQPQHF
15,TRBJ2-3,-,TRBV7-9,CASGLGQGGTDTQYF
13,TRBJ2-1,-,TRBV5-4,CASSFGGGGEQFF
13,TRBJ1-1,few,TRBV2,CASSDGGPTEAFF
11,TRBJ1-2,once,TRBV24-1,CATSDYWGYTF
15,TRBJ1-4,-,TRBV5-1,CASSLARSSGEKLFF
13,TRBJ2-1,-,TRBV5-4,CASSLDGLNEQFF
15,TRBJ2-1,-,TRBV2,CASKGWGQGNNEQFF
15,TRBJ1-6,-,TRBV4-3,CASSQERGSDSPLHF
15,TRBJ2-7,-,TRBV5-4,CASSSGSGGLVEQYF